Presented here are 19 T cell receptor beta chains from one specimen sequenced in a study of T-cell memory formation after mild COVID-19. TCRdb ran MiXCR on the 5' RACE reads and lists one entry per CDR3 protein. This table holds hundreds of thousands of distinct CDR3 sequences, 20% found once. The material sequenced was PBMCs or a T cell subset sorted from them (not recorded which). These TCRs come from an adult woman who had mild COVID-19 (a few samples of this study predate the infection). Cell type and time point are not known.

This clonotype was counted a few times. The CDR3 reads CASSRLGQGFSNQPQHF. The CDR3 DNA is TGTGCCAGCAGCCGGTTGGGACAGGGGTTTAGCAATCAGCCCCAGCATTTT. This chain uses TRBV7-8 with TRBJ1-5; 10 nucleotides line up with TRBD1. This CDR3 comprises 17 residues. Germline V gene sequence: CDR1 SGHVS, CDR2 FQNEAQ. The junction had 7 bases not matched to a gene; V was cut back by 5 bases and J by 0 bases.

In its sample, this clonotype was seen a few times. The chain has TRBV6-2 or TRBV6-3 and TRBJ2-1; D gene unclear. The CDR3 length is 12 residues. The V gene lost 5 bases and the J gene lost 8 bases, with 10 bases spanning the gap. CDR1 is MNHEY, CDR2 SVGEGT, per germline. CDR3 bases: TGTGCCAGCAGTCCTAGTGTTTATGAGCAGTTCTTC. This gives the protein CASSPSVYEQFF.

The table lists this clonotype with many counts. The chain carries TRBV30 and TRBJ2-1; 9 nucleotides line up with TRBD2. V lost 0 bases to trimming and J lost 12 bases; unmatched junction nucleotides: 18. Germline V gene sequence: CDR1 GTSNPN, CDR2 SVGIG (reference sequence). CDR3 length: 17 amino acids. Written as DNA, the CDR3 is TGTGCCTGGAGTGTCTTAAATCCGGGACTAGCTCTTTGGGTGCAGTTCTTC. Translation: CAWSVLNPGLALWVQFF.

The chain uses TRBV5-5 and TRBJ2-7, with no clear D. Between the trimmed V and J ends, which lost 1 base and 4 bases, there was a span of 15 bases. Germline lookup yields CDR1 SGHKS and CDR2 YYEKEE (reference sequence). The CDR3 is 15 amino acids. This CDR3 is CASSLKSNLGYEQYF. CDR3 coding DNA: TGTGCCAGCAGCTTGAAATCGAACTTGGGGTACGAGCAGTACTTC.

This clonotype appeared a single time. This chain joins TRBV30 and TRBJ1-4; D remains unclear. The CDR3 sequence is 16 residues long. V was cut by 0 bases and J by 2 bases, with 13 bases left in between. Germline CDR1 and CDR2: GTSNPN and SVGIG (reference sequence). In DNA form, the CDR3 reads TGTGCCTGGAGTGTTTCAAGAACGGGGACTAATGAAAAACTGTTTTTT. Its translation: CAWSVSRTGTNEKLFF.

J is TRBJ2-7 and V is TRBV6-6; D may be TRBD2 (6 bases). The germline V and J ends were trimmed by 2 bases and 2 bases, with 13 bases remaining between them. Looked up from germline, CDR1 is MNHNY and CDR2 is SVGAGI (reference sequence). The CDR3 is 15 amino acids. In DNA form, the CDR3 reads TGTGCCAGCAGTTACCAGACGGGAGTTACCTACGAGCAGTACTTC. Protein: CASSYQTGVTYEQYF.

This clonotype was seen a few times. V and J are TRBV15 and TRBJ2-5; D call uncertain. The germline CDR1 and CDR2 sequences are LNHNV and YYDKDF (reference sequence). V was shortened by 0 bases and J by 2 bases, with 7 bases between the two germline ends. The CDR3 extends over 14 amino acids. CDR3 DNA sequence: TGTGCCACCAGCAGAGAGAGGCGGCAAGAGACCCAGTACTTC. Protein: CATSRERRQETQYF.

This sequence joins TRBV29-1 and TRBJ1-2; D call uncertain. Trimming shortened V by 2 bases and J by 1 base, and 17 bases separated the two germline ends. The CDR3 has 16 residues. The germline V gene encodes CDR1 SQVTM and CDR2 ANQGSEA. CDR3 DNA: TGCAGCGTTGAATCTGTTGTGGGAGAACATAACTATGGCTACACCTTC. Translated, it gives CSVESVVGEHNYGYTF.

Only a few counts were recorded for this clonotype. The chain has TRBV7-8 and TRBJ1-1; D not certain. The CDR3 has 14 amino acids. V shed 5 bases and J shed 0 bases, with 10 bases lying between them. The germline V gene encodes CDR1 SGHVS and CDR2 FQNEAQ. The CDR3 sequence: CASSPFNLNTEAFF. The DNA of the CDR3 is TGTGCCAGCAGCCCCTTTAACCTGAACACTGAAGCTTTCTTT.

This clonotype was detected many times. The CDR3 sequence: CSARDYRGNGYTF. The CDR3 nucleotides are TGCAGTGCTAGAGACTACAGGGGGAATGGCTACACCTTC. This chain links TRBV20-1 with TRBJ1-2, with 8 bases lining up with TRBD1. This CDR3 comprises 13 residues. V was pared by 0 bases and J by 6 bases, with 3 bases of the junction left unmatched. CDR1 is DFQATT and CDR2 is SNEGSKA in the germline V gene (reference sequence).

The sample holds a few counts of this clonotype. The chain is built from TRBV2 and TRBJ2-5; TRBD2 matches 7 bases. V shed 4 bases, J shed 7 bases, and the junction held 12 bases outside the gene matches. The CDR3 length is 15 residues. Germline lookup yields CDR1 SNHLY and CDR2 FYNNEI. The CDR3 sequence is CASSGQRGGSWTQYF. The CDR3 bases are TGTGCCAGCAGTGGCCAGCGGGGTGGATCATGGACCCAGTACTTC.

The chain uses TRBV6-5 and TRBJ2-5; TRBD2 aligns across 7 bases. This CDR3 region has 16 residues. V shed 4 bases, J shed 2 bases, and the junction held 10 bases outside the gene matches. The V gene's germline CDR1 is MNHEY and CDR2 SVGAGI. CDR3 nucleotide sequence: TGTGCCAGCAGTTCCGCCCTAGGGAGGGATCAAGAGACCCAGTACTTC. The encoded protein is CASSSALGRDQETQYF.

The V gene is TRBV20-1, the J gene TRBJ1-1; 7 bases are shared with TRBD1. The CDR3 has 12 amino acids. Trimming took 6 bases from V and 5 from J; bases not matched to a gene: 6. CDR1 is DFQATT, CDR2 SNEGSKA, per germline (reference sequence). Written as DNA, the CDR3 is TGCAGTGCAGCAGGGGGAAGGACTGAAGCTTTCTTT. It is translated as CSAAGGRTEAFF.

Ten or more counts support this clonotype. Here the CDR3 DNA reads TGTGCCAGCAGCTTGTTCGGGGGAGGGAACACTGAAGCTTTCTTT. Amino acid sequence: CASSLFGGGNTEAFF. The chain carries TRBV7-2 and TRBJ1-1; perhaps TRBD1 as D (5 bases). Germline CDR1 SGHTA, CDR2 FQGNSA. The CDR3 spans 15 residues. Trimming removed 3 bases from V and 1 base from J, with 12 bases in between.

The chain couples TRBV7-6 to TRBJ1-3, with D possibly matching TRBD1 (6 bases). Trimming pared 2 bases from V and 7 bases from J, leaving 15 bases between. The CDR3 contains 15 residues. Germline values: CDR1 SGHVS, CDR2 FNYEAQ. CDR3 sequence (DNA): TGTGCCAGCAGCTTAAACTCCAGGGGAGCTAACACCATATATTTT. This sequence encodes CASSLNSRGANTIYF. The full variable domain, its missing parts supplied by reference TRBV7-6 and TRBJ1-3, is GAGVSQSPRYKVTKRGQDVALRCDPISGHVSLYWYRQALGQGPEFLTYFNYEAQQDKSGLPNDRFSAERPEGSISTLTIQRTEQRDSAMYRCASSLNSRGANTIYFGEGSWLTVV.

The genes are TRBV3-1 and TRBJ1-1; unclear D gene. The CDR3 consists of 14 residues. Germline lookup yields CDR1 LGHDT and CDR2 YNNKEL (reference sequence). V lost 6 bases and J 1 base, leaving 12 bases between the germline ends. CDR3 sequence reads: CASSTALANTEAFF. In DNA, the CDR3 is TGTGCCAGCAGTACCGCGCTGGCGAACACTGAAGCTTTCTTT.

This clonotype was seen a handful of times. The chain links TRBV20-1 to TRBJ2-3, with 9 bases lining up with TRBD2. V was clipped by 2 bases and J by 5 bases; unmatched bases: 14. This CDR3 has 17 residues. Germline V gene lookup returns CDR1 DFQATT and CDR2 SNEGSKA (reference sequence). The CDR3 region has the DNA TGCAGTGCTAGATCGCGGGGGGGCTCGGGTTCGGGAGATACGCAGTATTTT. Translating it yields CSARSRGGSGSGDTQYF.

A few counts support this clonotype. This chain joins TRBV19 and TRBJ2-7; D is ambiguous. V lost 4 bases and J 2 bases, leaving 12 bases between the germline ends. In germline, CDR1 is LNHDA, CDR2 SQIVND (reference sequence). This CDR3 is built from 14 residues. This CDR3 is CASSTPGETYEQYF. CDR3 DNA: TGTGCCAGTAGTACTCCTGGAGAGACCTACGAGCAGTACTTC.

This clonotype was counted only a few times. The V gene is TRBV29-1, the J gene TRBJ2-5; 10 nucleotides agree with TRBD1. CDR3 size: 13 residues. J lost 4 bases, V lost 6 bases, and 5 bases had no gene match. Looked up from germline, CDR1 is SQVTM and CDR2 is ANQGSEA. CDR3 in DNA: TGCAGCGTGGGACAGGGGATTATAGAGACCCAGTACTTC. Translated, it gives CSVGQGIIETQYF.